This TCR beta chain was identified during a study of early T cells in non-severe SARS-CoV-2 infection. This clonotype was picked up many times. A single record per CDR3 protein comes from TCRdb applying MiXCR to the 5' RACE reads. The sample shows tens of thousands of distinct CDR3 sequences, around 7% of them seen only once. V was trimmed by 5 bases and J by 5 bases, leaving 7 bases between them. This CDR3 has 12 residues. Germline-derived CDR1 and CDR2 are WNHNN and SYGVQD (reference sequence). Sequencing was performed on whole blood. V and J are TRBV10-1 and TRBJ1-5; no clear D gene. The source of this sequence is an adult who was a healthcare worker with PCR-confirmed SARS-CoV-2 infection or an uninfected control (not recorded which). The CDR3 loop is CASSSSDQPQHF. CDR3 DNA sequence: TGCGCCAGCAGTTCCAGTGATCAGCCCCAGCATTTT.